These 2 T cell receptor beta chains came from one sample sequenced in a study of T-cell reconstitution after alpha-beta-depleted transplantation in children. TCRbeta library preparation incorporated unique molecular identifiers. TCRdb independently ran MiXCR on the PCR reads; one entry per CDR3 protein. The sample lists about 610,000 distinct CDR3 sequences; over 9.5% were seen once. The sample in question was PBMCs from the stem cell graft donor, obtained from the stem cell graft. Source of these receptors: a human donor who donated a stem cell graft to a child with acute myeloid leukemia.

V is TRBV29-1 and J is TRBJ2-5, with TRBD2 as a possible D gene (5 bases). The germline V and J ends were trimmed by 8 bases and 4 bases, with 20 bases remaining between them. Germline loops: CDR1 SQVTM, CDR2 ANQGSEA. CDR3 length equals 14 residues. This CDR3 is CSHSTGSAGETQYF. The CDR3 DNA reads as TGCAGCCATTCAACGGGGAGTGCTGGAGAGACCCAGTACTTC.

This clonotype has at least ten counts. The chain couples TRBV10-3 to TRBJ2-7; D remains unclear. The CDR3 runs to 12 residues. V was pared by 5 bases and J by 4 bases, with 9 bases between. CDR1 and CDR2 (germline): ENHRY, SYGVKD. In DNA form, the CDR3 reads TGTGCCATCAGTCAGACGGGTTACGAGCAGTACTTC. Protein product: CAISQTGYEQYF.